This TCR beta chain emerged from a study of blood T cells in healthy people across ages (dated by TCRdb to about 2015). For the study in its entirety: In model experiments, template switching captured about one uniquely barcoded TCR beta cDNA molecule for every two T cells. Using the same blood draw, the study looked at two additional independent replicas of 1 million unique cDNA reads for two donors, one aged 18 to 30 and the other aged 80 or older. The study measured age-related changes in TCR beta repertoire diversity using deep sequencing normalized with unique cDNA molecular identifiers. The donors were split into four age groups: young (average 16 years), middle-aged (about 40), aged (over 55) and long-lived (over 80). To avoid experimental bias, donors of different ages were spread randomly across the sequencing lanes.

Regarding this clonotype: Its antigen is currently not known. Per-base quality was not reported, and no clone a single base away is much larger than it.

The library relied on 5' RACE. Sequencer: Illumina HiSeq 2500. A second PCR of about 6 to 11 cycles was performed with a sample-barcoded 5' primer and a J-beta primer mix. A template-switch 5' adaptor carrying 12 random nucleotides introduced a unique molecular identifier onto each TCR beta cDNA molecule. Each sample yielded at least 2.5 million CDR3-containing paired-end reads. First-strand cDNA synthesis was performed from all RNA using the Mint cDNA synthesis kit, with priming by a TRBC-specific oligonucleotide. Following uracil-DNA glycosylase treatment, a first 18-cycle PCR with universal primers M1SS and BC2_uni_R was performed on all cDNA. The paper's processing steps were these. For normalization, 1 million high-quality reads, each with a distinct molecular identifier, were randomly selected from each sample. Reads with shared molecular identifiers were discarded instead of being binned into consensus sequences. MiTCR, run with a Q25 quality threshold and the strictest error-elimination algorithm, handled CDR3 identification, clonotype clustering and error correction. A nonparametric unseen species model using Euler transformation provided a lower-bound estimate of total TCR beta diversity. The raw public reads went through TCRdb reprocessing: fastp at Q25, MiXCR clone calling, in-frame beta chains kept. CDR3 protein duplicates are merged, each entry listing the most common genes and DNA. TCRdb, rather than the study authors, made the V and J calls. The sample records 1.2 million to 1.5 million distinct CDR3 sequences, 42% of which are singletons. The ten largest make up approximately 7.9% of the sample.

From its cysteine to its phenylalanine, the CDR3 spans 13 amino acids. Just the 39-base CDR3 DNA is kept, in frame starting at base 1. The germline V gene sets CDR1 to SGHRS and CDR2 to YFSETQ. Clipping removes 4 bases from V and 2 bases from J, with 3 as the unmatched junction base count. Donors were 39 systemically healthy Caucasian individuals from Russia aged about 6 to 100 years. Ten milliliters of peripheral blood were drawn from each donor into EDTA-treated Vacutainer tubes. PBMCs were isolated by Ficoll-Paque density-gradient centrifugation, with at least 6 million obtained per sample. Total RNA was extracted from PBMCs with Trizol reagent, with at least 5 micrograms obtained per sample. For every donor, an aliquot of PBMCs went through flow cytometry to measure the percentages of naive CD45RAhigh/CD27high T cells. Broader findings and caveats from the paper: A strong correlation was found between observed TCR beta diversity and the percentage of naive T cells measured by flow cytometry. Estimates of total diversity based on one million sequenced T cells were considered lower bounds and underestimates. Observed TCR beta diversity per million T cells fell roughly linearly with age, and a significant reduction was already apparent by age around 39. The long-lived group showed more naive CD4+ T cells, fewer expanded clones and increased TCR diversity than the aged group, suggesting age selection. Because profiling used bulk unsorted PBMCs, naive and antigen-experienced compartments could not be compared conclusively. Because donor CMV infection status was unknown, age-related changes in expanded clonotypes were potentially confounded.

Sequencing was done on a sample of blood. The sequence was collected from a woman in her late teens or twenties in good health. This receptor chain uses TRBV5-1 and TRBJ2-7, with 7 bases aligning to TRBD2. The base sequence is TGCGCCAGCAGCCCTCTAGCGGCCTACGAGCAGTACTTC. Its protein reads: CASSPLAAYEQYF.